The clone carrying this T cell receptor (beta chain) was counted many times. The target antigen is unknown. Study processing details: Researchers built a distant-metastasis classifier for papillary thyroid cancer that drew on CDR3 differences across clinicopathological groups. TCRdb redid the clone calls on the PCR reads using MiXCR. The V and J calls, along with clone size, are taken from TCRdb and not from the paper's own processing. Here the sample spans 25,000 to 35,000 clones, about 18% being singletons. This CDR3 is built from 12 residues. V lost 4 bases to trimming and J lost 4 bases, with 7 bases between them. Germline V lookup: CDR1 DFQATT, CDR2 SNEGSKA (reference sequence). These data come from a study of metastatic and nonmetastatic thyroid tumors. Study overall: It was across blood and tumor or nodule tissue from malignant and benign thyroid patients that repertoires were compared. Study-level results: Patients with malignant thyroid tumors reportedly had significantly higher TCR beta diversity than those with benign nodules, in blood and tumor.

No treatment of any kind had been given to any patient before thyroid surgery. The chain has TRBV20-1 and TRBJ1-4; D might be TRBD1 (5 bases). Sequenced sample: blood. This clonotype was obtained from a female donor with papillary thyroid cancer or a benign thyroid nodule (not recorded which). Some clones in this sample may be carry-over from other donors' samples. The CDR3 protein is CSATDSNEKLFF. As DNA, the CDR3 is TGCAGTGCTACCGACAGTAATGAAAAACTGTTTTTT.